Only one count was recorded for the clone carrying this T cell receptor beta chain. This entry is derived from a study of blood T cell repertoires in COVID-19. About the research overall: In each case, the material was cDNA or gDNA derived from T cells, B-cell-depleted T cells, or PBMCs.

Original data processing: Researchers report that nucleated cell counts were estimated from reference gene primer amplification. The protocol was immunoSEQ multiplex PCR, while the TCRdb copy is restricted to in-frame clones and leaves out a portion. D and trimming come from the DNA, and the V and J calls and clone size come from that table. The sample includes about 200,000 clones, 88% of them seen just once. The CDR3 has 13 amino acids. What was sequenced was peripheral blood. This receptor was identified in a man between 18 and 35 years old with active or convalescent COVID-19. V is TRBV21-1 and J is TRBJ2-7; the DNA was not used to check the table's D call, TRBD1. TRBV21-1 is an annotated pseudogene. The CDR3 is CASSKRGPYEQYF. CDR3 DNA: TGTGCCAGCAGCAAAAGGGGCCCCTACGAGCAGTACTTC.